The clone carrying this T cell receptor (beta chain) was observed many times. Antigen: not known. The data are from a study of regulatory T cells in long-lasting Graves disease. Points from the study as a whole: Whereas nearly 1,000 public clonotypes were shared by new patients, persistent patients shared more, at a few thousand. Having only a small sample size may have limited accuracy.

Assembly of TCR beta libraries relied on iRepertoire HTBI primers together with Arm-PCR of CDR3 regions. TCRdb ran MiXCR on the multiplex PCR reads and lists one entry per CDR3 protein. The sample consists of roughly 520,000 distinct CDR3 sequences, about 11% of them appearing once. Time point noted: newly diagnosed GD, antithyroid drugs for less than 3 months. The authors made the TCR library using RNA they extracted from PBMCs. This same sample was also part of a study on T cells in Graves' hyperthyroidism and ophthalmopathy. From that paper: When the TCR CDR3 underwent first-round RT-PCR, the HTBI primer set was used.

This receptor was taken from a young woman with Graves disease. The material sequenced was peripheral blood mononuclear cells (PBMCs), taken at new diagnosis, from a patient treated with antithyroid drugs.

The CDR3 DNA reads TGTGCCAGCAGTTACTATGGCTCCTACGAGCAGTACTTC. Its protein product is CASSYYGSYEQYF. The chain carries TRBV6-5 and TRBJ2-7; the D is unclear. CDR3 length equals 13 residues. The germline V gene encodes CDR1 MNHEY and CDR2 SVGAGI. V shed 1 base and J shed 0 bases, with 4 bases lying between them.